A single sample is the source of the 22 T cell receptor beta chains below, sequenced in a study of post-analysis software for immune sequencing data. The TCR beta cDNA libraries contained unique molecular identifiers. MiXCR was run by TCRdb on the PCR reads, yielding one entry per CDR3 protein. The sample holds approximately 570,000 distinct CDR3 sequences, 44% seen once. Broader study findings: Five TRBV segments occurring more often in patients than controls included TRBV5-6, TRBV5-1 and TRBV20-1.

Their antigens are not known. The sample taken for sequencing was blood. All receptors come from a girl aged 5 to 17 with multiple sclerosis.

The gene calls are TRBV7-9 and TRBJ1-5; D call uncertain. The length of the CDR3 is 16 residues. Trimming removed 4 bases from V and 6 bases from J, with 19 bases in between. Germline CDR1 is SEHNR and CDR2 is FQNEAQ (reference sequence). The CDR3 nucleotides read TGTGCCAGCAGCTCGTCGGGCGCAGGAGGAGGTCAGCCCCAGCATTTT. It yields the protein CASSSSGAGGGQPQHF. Combining the CDR3 with reference TRBV7-9 and TRBJ1-5 gives the whole variable domain DTGVSQNPRHKITKRGQNVTFRCDPISEHNRLYWYRQTLGQGPEFLTYFQNEAQLEKSRLLSDRFSAERPKGSFSTLEIQRTEQGDSAMYLCASSSSGAGGGQPQHFGDGTRLSIL.

The chain carries TRBV27 and TRBJ1-2; 10 bases align to TRBD1. V lost 5 bases to trimming and J lost 5 bases; unmatched junction nucleotides: 5. The CDR3 loop spans 14 amino acids. Germline V gene lookup returns CDR1 MNHEY and CDR2 SMNVEV (reference sequence). CDR3 in amino acids: CASSHRQGAYGYTF. CDR3 nucleotide sequence: TGTGCCAGCAGTCACCGACAGGGGGCGTATGGCTACACCTTC.

The genes are TRBV6-1 and TRBJ2-7; TRBD2 matches 12 bases. The DNA end is a closer match to TRBJ2-5, so the J assignment may be wrong. Germline V lookup: CDR1 MNHNS, CDR2 SASEGT. The CDR3 is made up of 14 amino acids. CDR3 residues: CASKAGLAGETQYF. In DNA, the CDR3 is TGTGCCAGCAAGGCGGGACTAGCGGGAGAGACCCAGTACTTC.

This clonotype was counted between two and nine times. This chain connects TRBV7-9 to TRBJ1-6, with D possibly being TRBD1 (5 bases). In germline, CDR1 is SEHNR, CDR2 FQNEAQ (reference sequence). Trimming removed 2 bases from V and 6 bases from J, with 11 bases in between. This CDR3 has 15 amino acids. The CDR3 DNA reads as TGTGCCAGCAGCTTATCCCCAGGGAGTAATTCACCCCTCCACTTT. Its protein is CASSLSPGSNSPLHF.

J is TRBJ2-3 and V is TRBV20-1, with D perhaps TRBD1 (6 bases). V was shortened by 5 bases and J by 2 bases, with 20 bases between the two germline ends. The CDR3 is 16 residues long. Germline assignment: CDR1 DFQATT and CDR2 SNEGSKA (reference sequence). In DNA form, the CDR3 reads TGCAGTGCTGGGGGACGGGCAGGGGTTCCCACAGATACGCAGTATTTT. Its translation is CSAGGRAGVPTDTQYF.

In this sample, this clonotype turned up a few times. The chain combines TRBV7-9 with TRBJ1-6; D unresolved. The V end lost 0 bases, the J end lost 3 bases, and 9 bases lay between the germline ends. CDR1 is SEHNR, CDR2 FQNEAQ, per germline (reference sequence). The CDR3 spans 16 residues. The CDR3 loop is CASSLAGGGYNSPLHF. The CDR3, as DNA: TGTGCCAGCAGCTTAGCAGGCGGAGGCTATAATTCACCCCTCCACTTT.

This chain uses TRBV24-1 with TRBJ2-3; 7 nucleotides line up with TRBD2. Trimming cost V 8 bases and J 0 bases; bases outside gene matches: 10. Germline assignment: CDR1 KGHDR and CDR2 SFDVKD. The CDR3 is 16 amino acids. CDR3 nucleotides: TGTGCCACCAAGAATGGCGGGAGCTTCAGCACAGATACGCAGTATTTT. Its protein product is CATKNGGSFSTDTQYF.

This clonotype was detected a few times. J is TRBJ2-3 and V is TRBV12-3 or TRBV12-4, with 11 bases matching TRBD2. Trimming removed 6 bases from V and 6 bases from J; junction bases left unmatched: 5. This CDR3 comprises 14 residues. The CDR3 region has the DNA TGTGCCAGCAGACCGACTAGCGGGGACGATACGCAGTATTTT. Protein sequence: CASRPTSGDDTQYF.

The chain recombines TRBV29-1 with TRBJ2-1; 9 nucleotides align to TRBD1. V lost 7 bases and J lost 5; bases outside the gene matches: 9. CDR1 and CDR2 (germline): SQVTM, ANQGSEA. The CDR3 is made up of 14 amino acids. The CDR3 sequence: CSAHRDRDNNEQFF. Here the CDR3 DNA reads TGCAGCGCCCACAGGGACAGGGACAACAATGAGCAGTTCTTC.

This chain uses TRBV13 with TRBJ2-7; TRBD2 aligns across 10 bases. Germline assignment: CDR1 PRHDT and CDR2 FYEKMQ (reference sequence). V was pared by 6 bases and J by 2 bases, with 4 bases of the junction left unmatched. The CDR3 is made up of 14 amino acids. The CDR3 reads CASRWTSGTYEQYF. The CDR3 DNA reads TGTGCCAGCAGGTGGACTAGCGGTACCTACGAGCAGTACTTC.

This clonotype was counted only a few times. The chain combines TRBV10-3 with TRBJ2-7; the match to TRBD1 covers 10 bases. This CDR3 is 13 amino acids long. CDR1 and CDR2 from the germline V gene are ENHRY and SYGVKD. J lost 5 bases, V lost 6 bases, and 4 bases had no gene match. The CDR3 loop is CAIRKTGGHEQYF. The DNA of the CDR3 is TGTGCCATCAGGAAGACAGGGGGCCACGAGCAGTACTTC.

This rearrangement joins TRBV5-1 to TRBJ2-4; 12 bases map to TRBD1. The CDR3 is 16 amino acids. Trimming removed 0 bases from V and 15 bases from J; junction bases left unmatched: 13. Germline V lookup: CDR1 SGHRS, CDR2 YFSETQ. Here the CDR3 DNA reads TGCGCCAGCAGCTTGGCCTTGGGACAGGGGGCTGTTAATATGTACTTC. Amino acids: CASSLALGQGAVNMYF.

Only a few counts were recorded for this clonotype. The gene calls are TRBV5-1 and TRBJ2-1; 8 bases match TRBD1. Per the germline V gene, CDR1 is SGHRS and CDR2 is YFSETQ. There are 16 residues in the CDR3. Trimming removed 0 bases from V and 7 bases from J; junction bases left unmatched: 9. CDR3 in amino acids: CASSLVSTGVGNEQFF. The CDR3 nucleotides are TGCGCCAGCAGCTTGGTATCGACAGGGGTGGGAAATGAGCAGTTCTTC.

This clonotype was recorded at least ten times. V is TRBV4-2 and J is TRBJ2-3; weak D call: TRBD1 (5 bases). The CDR3 length is 15 residues. In germline, CDR1 is LGHNA, CDR2 YNFKEQ. Deletions cut 3 bases from V and 3 bases from J, with 13 bases between. In DNA form, the CDR3 reads TGTGCCAGCAGCCAGAATACCCAGGGTACAGATACGCAGTATTTT. Its translation: CASSQNTQGTDTQYF.

This clonotype was counted a few times. The chain is built from TRBV6-2 or TRBV6-3 and TRBJ2-1; D is uncertain. Germline CDR1 is MNHEY and CDR2 is SVGEGT. CDR3 size: 13 residues. V was cut by 5 bases and J by 3 bases, with 8 bases left in between. The CDR3 spells CASSGSNYNEQFF. The CDR3 nucleotides read TGTGCCAGCAGTGGCTCCAACTACAATGAGCAGTTCTTC.

The chain has TRBV12-3 or TRBV12-4 and TRBJ2-1, with D unclear. Trimming pared 7 bases from V and 1 base from J, leaving 11 bases between. The CDR3 covers 14 residues. The CDR3 DNA is TGTGCCAGCATCCCGGGTCGTTCCTACAATGAGCAGTTCTTC. This gives the protein CASIPGRSYNEQFF.

The CDR3 nucleotides are TGTGCCAGCAGCCGGCGGACTAGCGGGGCCGATTTTCCGTACGAGCAGTACTTC. Protein product: CASSRRTSGADFPYEQYF. V is TRBV3-1 and J is TRBJ2-7, with TRBD2 matching over 12 bases. This CDR3 region has 18 residues. Per germline, CDR1 LGHDT and CDR2 YNNKEL (reference sequence). V lost 4 bases and J lost 4; bases outside the gene matches: 14.

There are a few counts of this clonotype. J is TRBJ1-4 and V is TRBV20-1; possible D gene TRBD1, 6 bases. The germline CDR1 and CDR2 sequences are DFQATT and SNEGSKA (reference sequence). V lost 6 bases, J lost 7 bases, and 24 bases lay in between. The CDR3 runs 16 residues. The CDR3 nucleotides read TGCAGTGCCTTAGAGTTAGGGGCAGGGGCAGGTGAAAAACTGTTTTTT. It yields the protein CSALELGAGAGEKLFF.

There are many counts of this clonotype. The V gene is TRBV6-1, the J gene TRBJ2-3; D may be TRBD1 (6 bases). The CDR3 consists of 12 residues. V lost 6 bases, J lost 6 bases, and 10 bases lay in between. Germline-derived CDR1 and CDR2 are MNHNS and SASEGT. The CDR3 spells CASRNQGDTQYF. CDR3 sequence (DNA): TGTGCCAGCAGAAATCAGGGGGATACGCAGTATTTT.

V and J are TRBV9 and TRBJ2-5; D unclear. This CDR3 is 15 amino acids long. With 0 bases removed from V and 4 bases from J, the gap between germline ends came to 13 bases. The germline V gene encodes CDR1 SGDLS and CDR2 YYNGEE. The CDR3, as DNA: TGTGCCAGCAGCGTAGGCCCCGGTGGGCGAGAGACCCAGTACTTC. It specifies CASSVGPGGRETQYF.

The V gene is TRBV7-6, the J gene TRBJ2-1; D ambiguous. The germline gives CDR1 SGHVS, CDR2 FNYEAQ. The CDR3 consists of 13 residues. Trimming cost V 5 bases and J 6 bases, with 11 bases left between them. The CDR3 region is CASSARISNEQFF. The CDR3 DNA reads TGTGCCAGCAGCGCCCGGATTAGCAATGAGCAGTTCTTC. The complete variable domain, with remaining parts taken from reference TRBV7-6 and TRBJ2-1, reads GAGVSQSPRYKVTKRGQDVALRCDPISGHVSLYWYRQALGQGPEFLTYFNYEAQQDKSGLPNDRFSAERPEGSISTLTIQRTEQRDSAMYRCASSARISNEQFFGPGTRLTVL.

The sample holds a few counts of this clonotype. J is TRBJ2-1 and V is TRBV20-1, with 7 nucleotides matching TRBD2. The CDR3 contains 12 residues. With V trimmed by 6 bases and J by 7 bases, 6 bases remained unmatched. CDR1 and CDR2 from the germline V gene are DFQATT and SNEGSKA (reference sequence). CDR3 sequence (DNA): TGCAGTGCCACGGGACTAAGGAATGAGCAGTTCTTC. Its translation is CSATGLRNEQFF.